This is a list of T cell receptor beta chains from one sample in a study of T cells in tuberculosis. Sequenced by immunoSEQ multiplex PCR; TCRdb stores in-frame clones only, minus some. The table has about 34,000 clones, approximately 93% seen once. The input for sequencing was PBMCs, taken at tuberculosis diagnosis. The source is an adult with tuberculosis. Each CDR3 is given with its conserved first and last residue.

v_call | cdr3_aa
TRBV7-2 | CASSLGSSGSADTQYF
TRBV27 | CASSEQGFRGPNEQFF
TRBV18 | CASSLLAGTSGAGEQYF
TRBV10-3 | CAISPGQSNEKLFF
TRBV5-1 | CASSSDLPEEQFF
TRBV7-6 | CASSQSGLETQYF
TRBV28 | CASSLADDRNEKLFF
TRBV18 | CASSPTVSSLGEQYF
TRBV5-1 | CASSARVGDEQFF
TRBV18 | CASSPVGSGSYEQYF
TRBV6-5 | CASSSPQTYEQYF
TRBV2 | CASGQGPPYEQYF
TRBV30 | CAWSQGNSGNTIYF
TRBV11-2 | CASSLQTSGIYNEQFF
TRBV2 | CASKGKGQMNTEAFF
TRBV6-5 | CASSSTGGADYGYTF
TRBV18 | CASSPREGRPQETQYF
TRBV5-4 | CASSPSGERGLAEAFF
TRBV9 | CASSVGSSIYEQYF
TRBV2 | CASSLAYNEKLFF
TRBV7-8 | CASSFLASGNYEQYF
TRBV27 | CASSLGHWDTQYF
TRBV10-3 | CAISDRGPHEQYF
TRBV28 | CASNHATGYGYTF
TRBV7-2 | CASSLVAGANTGELFF
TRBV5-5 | CASSSGTVDDYGYTF